The next 7 T cell receptor beta chains were all read from a single sample in a study of shared clonotypes between healthy human individuals. The repertoire was sequenced with immunoSEQ multiplex PCR; TCRdb's copy has only in-frame clones and lacks some. The table shows 1.5 million to 2.5 million clones, with about 95% occurring only once. CD8 cells classed as naive were CD45RO-negative and positively selected for CCR7, excluding terminally differentiated effector memory CD45RA+ cells. The sequencing sample was made of naive CD8+ T cells sorted from blood. All receptors come from a young man in good health.

The chain carries TRBV7-8 and TRBJ1-1, with D possibly TRBD1 on 5 matching bases. This CDR3 comprises 14 residues. Germline CDR1 is SGHVS and CDR2 is FQNEAQ. Trimming removed 5 bases from V and 1 base from J, with 11 bases in between. The CDR3 spells CASSTTDRNTEAFF. As DNA, the CDR3 is TGTGCCAGCAGCACCACCGACAGGAACACTGAAGCTTTCTTT.

The chain joins TRBV5-4 to TRBJ2-7, with D possibly being TRBD1 (6 bases). Trimming pared 5 bases from V and 5 bases from J, leaving 11 bases between. CDR1 SGHNT and CDR2 YYREEE come from the germline V gene (reference sequence). The CDR3 consists of 12 residues. The CDR3 is CASSTGTNEQYF. The CDR3 nucleotides read TGTGCCAGCAGTACCGGGACAAACGAGCAGTACTTC.

This sequence joins TRBV4-3 and TRBJ2-7; no reliable D call. Germline V CDR1 and CDR2: LGHNA, YSLEER. V lost 1 base and J 3 bases, leaving 13 bases between the germline ends. CDR3 length equals 15 residues. Here the CDR3 reads CASSQVWPTDYEQYF. The CDR3 DNA is TGCGCCAGCAGCCAAGTTTGGCCAACCGACTACGAGCAGTACTTC.

J is TRBJ1-2 and V is TRBV5-4; the D gene is possibly TRBD1 (5 bases). V shed 4 bases and J shed 7 bases, with 20 bases lying between them. The CDR3 contains 15 residues. Germline V gives CDR1 SGHNT, CDR2 YYREEE (reference sequence). The CDR3 protein is CASSQDGIWGSGYTF. DNA for the CDR3: TGTGCCAGCAGCCAAGATGGGATTTGGGGCTCTGGCTACACCTTC.

The V gene is TRBV27, the J gene TRBJ2-3; 9 bases are shared with TRBD2. Germline V gene sequence: CDR1 MNHEY, CDR2 SMNVEV (reference sequence). V lost 7 bases and J lost 6; bases outside the gene matches: 11. CDR3 length: 15 residues. CDR3: CASTGSGRGLDTQYF. The CDR3 nucleotides are TGTGCCAGCACGGGTAGCGGGAGAGGTTTGGATACGCAGTATTTT.

Only a few counts were recorded for this clone. The chain combines TRBV21-1 with TRBJ1-6; the D call TRBD1 from the table was never checked on the DNA. TRBV21-1 is shown as a pseudogene. The CDR3 runs to 16 residues. DNA for the CDR3: TGTGCCAGCAGGTTGAGCCGGGACAGGGGGTACTCACCCCTCCACTTT. As protein: CASRLSRDRGYSPLHF.

This clone turned up a few times. Other DNA sequences in the sample encode the same CDR3. The chain couples TRBV5-1 to TRBJ2-7; D is undetermined. Trimming cost V 0 bases and J 1 base, with 5 bases left between them. CDR3 length: 13 amino acids. Germline CDR1 reads SGHRS; CDR2 reads YFSETQ. The CDR3 DNA reads TGCGCCAGCAGCTTGGGCAGTTCCTACGAGCAGTACTTC. It codes for CASSLGSSYEQYF.